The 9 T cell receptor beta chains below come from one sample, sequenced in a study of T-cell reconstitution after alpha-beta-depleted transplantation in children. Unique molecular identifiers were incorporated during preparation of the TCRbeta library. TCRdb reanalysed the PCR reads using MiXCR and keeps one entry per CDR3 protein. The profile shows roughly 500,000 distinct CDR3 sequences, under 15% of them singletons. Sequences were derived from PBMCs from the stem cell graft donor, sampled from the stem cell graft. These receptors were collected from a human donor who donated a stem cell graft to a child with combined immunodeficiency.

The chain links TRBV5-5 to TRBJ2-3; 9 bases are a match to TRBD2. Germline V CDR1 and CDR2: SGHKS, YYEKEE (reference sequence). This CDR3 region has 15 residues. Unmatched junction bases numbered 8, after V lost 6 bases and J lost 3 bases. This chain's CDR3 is CASNARSGGTDTQYF. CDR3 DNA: TGTGCCAGCAACGCACGCAGCGGGGGGACAGATACGCAGTATTTT.

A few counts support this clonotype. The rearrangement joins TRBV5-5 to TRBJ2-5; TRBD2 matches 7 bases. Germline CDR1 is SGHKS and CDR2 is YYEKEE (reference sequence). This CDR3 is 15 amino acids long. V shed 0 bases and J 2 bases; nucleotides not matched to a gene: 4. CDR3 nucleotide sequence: TGTGCCAGCAGCTTGGGACTAGCATATCAAGAGACCCAGTACTTC. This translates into CASSLGLAYQETQYF. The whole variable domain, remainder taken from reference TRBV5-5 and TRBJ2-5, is DAGVTQSPTHLIKTRGQQVTLRCSPISGHKSVSWYQQVLGQGPQFIFQYYEKEERGRGNFPDRFSARQFPNYSSELNVNALLLGDSALYLCASSLGLAYQETQYFGPGTRLLVL.

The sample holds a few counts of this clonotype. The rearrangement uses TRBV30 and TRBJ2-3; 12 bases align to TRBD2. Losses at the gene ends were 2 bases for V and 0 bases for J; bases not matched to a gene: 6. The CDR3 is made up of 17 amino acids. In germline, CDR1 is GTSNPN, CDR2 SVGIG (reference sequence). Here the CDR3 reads CAWSFEGLAGSTDTQYF. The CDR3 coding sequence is TGTGCCTGGAGTTTCGAAGGACTAGCGGGAAGCACAGATACGCAGTATTTT.

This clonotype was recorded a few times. The CDR3 sequence: CSGGLALYNEQFF. CDR3 DNA: TGCAGCGGGGGACTAGCGTTGTACAATGAGCAGTTCTTC. V and J are TRBV29-1 and TRBJ2-1, with 10 bases fitting TRBD2. Germline CDR1 SQVTM, CDR2 ANQGSEA. The CDR3 has 13 residues. V dropped 7 bases and J dropped 4; count of bases not matched to a gene: 4.

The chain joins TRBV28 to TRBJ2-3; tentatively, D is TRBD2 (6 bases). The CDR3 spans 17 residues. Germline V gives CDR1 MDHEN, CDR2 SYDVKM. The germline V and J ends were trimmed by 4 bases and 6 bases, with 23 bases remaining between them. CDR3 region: CASSWGDGPYGPDTQYF. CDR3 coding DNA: TGTGCCAGCAGTTGGGGGGATGGGCCTTACGGCCCCGATACGCAGTATTTT.

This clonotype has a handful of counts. The CDR3 sequence is CASSQDVLGDEKLFF. The DNA of the CDR3 is TGCGCCAGCAGCCAAGATGTTTTGGGCGATGAAAAACTGTTTTTT. The J gene is TRBJ1-4, the V gene TRBV4-3; no clear D gene. With 0 bases removed from V and 6 bases from J, the gap between germline ends came to 11 bases. The CDR3 has 15 residues. In germline, CDR1 is LGHNA, CDR2 YSLEER.

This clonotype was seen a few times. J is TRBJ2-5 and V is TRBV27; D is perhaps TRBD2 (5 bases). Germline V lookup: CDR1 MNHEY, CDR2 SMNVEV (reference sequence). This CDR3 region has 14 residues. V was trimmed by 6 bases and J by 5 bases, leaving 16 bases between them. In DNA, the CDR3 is TGTGCCAGCAGCCCTCAGGCCGGGGAGGAGACCCAGTACTTC. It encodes CASSPQAGEETQYF.

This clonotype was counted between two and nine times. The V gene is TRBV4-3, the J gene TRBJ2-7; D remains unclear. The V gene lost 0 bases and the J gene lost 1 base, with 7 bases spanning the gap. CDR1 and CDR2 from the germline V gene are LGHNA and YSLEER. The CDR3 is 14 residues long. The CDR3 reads CASSQEQASYEQYF. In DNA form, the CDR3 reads TGCGCCAGCAGCCAAGAGCAGGCTTCCTACGAGCAGTACTTC.

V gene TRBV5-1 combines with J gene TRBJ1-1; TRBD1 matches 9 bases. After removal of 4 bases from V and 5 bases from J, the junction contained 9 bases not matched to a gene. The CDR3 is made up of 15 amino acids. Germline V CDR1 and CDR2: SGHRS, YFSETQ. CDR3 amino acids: CASSSPGQGSTEAFF. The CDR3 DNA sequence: TGCGCCAGCAGCAGCCCGGGACAGGGCTCGACTGAAGCTTTCTTT.